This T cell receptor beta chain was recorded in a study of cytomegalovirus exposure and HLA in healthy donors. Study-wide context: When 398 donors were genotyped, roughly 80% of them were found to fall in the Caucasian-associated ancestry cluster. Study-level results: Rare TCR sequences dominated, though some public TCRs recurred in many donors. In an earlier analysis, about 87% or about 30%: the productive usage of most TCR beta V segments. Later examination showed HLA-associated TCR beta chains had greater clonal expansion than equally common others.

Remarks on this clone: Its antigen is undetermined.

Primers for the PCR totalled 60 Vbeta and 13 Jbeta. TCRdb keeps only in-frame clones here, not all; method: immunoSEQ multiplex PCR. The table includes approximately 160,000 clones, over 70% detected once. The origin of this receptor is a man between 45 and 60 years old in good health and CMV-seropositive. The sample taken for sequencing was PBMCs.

The CDR3 reads CASSARQRGNSPLHF. Here the CDR3 DNA reads TGTGCCAGCAGCGCTCGACAACGGGGAAATTCACCCCTCCACTTT. V and J are TRBV9 and TRBJ1-6; D gene ambiguous. Germline-derived CDR1 and CDR2 are SGDLS and YYNGEE. The V and J ends lost 3 bases and 7 bases respectively, with 14 bases between them. This CDR3 contains 15 residues.